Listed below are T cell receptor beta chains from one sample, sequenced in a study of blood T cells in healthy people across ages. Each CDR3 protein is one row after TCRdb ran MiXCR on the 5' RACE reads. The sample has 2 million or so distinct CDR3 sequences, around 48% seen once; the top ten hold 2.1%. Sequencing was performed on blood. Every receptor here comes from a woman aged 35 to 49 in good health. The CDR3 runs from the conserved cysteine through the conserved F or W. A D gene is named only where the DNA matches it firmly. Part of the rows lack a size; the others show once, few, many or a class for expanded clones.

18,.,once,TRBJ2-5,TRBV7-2,TGTGCCAGCAGCTCAGTAAGGATAACGGCGGGGATTCAAGAGACCCAGTACTTC,CASSSVRITAGIQETQYF
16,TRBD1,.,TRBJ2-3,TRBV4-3,TGCGCCAGCAGCCACTCAGGGGGCTCAAACACAGATACGCAGTATTTT,CASSHSGGSNTDTQYF
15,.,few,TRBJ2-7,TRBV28,TGTGCCAGCAGTTCCCCGACTTACAGGGTCTACGAGCAGTACTTC,CASSSPTYRVYEQYF
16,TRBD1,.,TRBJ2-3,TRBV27,TGTGCCAGCAGTTCTCGGACAGGGGCCCACACAGATACGCAGTATTTT,CASSSRTGAHTDTQYF
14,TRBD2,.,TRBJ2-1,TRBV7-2,TGTGCCAGCAGATCTCCGGGACTAGCATATGAGCAGTTCTTC,CASRSPGLAYEQFF
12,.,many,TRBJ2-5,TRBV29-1,TGCAGCGTTGAATACTTGGGGGAGACCCAGTACTTC,CSVEYLGETQYF
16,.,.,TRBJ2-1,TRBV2,TGTGCCAGCAGTGGGAGCGACACGAGCTCCTACAATGAGCAGTTCTTC,CASSGSDTSSYNEQFF
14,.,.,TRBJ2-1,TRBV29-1,TGCAGCGTTGAAGGAGAATTACGGGTCAATGAGCAGTTCTTC,CSVEGELRVNEQFF
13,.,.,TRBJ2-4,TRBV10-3,TGTGCCATCAGTACCATCTCGGGAGACATTCAGTACTTC,CAISTISGDIQYF
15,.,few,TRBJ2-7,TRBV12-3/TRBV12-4,TGTGCCAGCAGTCCCGGCAGGGCGTATCTGTACGAGCAGTACTTC,CASSPGRAYLYEQYF
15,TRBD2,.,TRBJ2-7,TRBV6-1,TGTGCCAGCAATAGGAAGCGGGGGGACTCCTACGAGCAGTACTTC,CASNRKRGDSYEQYF
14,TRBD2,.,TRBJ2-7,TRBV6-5,TGTGCCAGCAGAAGGACTAGCGGGGGTCCCGAGCAGTACTTC,CASRRTSGGPEQYF
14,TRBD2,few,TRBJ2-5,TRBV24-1,TGTGCCACCAGCCTTAGCGGGGGAGTGGAGACCCAGTACTTC,CATSLSGGVETQYF
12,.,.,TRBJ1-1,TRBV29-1,TGCAGCGCCGAGCACGGGTTCCTAGGAGCTTTCTTT,CSAEHGFLGAFF
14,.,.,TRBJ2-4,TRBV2,TGTGCCAGCAGTAGGTCCGATTCTTTAAACATTCAGTACTTC,CASSRSDSLNIQYF
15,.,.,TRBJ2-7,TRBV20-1,TGCAGTGCTAGAGATCCGTGGAGTAACTACTACGAGCAGTACTTC,CSARDPWSNYYEQYF
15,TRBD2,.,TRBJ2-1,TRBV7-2,TGTACCAGCAGCCTCCTAGCGGGGGGACTCGGTGAGCAGTTCTTC,CTSSLLAGGLGEQFF
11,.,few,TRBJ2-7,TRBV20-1,TGCAGTGCTCGCGGGACAAACGAGCAGTACTTC,CSARGTNEQYF
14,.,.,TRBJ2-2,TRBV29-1,TGCAGCGCCTGTAATGGGTGGCCAACCGGGGAGCTGTTTTTT,CSACNGWPTGELFF
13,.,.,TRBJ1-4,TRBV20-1,TGCAGTGCTGAGGACAGCGACGATGAAAAACTGTTTTTT,CSAEDSDDEKLFF
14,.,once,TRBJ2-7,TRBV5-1,TGCGCCAGCAGGGCGGCACCTAATTCCTACGAGCAGTACTTC,CASRAAPNSYEQYF
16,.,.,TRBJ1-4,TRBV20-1,TGCAGTGCTAGAGGCGGGGGAGTGGCAACTAATGAAAAACTGTTTTTT,CSARGGGVATNEKLFF
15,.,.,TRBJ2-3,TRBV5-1,TGCGCCAGCAGTAGCCGGGGTCAGAGCACAGATACGCAGTATTTT,CASSSRGQSTDTQYF
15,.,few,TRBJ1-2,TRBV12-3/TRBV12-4,TGTGCCAGCAGGGAATCAGGGAGAGCTAACTATGGCTACACCTTC,CASRESGRANYGYTF
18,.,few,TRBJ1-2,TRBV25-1,TGTGCCAGCAGTGAATATAGTGAAGCCGGGGGGCTTAACTATGGCTACACCTTC,CASSEYSEAGGLNYGYTF
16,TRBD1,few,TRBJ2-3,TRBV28,TGTGCCAGCAGCGGCGGGACAGGGGGAACCACAGATACGCAGTATTTT,CASSGGTGGTTDTQYF
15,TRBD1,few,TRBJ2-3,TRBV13,TGTGCCAGCAGCTTACGAGGGGGCAGGAGGGATACGCAGTATTTT,CASSLRGGRRDTQYF
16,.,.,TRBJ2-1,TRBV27,TGTGCCAGCAGTCCCCGGGTAGGGAGCTCCTACAATGAGCAGTTCTTC,CASSPRVGSSYNEQFF
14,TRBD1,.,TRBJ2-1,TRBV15,TGTGCCACCAGCAGAGAAGGACAGGCCAAGACCCAGTTCTTC,CATSREGQAKTQFF
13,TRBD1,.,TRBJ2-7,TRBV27,TGTGCCAGCAGTCCCGGGACAGGGGGGGCCCAGTACTTC,CASSPGTGGAQYF
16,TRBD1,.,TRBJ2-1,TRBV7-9,TGTGCCAGCAGCTTAGTGGGACAGGGACGTTACCATGAGCAGTTCTTC,CASSLVGQGRYHEQFF
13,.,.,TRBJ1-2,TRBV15,TGTGCCACCAGCCCGCGGGACCTCCTTGGCTACACCTTC,CATSPRDLLGYTF
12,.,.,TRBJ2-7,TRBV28,TGTGCCAGCAGTTCGACAGTTGGCGAGCAGTACTTC,CASSSTVGEQYF
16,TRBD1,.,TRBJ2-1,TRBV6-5,TGTGCCAGCAGTTACCGCGACAGGGGTTGGGACAATGAGCAGTTCTTC,CASSYRDRGWDNEQFF
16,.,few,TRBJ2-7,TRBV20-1,TGCAGTGCTAGAGTGGGGCTGAAGGGCCCCTACTACGAGCAGTACTTC,CSARVGLKGPYYEQYF
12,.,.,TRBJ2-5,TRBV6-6,TGTGCCAGCAGTTACGTCAAGTCGCTCCTGTACTTC,CASSYVKSLLYF
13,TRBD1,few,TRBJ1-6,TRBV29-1,TGCAGCGTAGGACAGGGGGATAATTCACCCCTCCACTTT,CSVGQGDNSPLHF
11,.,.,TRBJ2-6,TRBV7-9,TGTGTGCCCTCTGGGGCCAACGTCCTGACTTTC,CVPSGANVLTF
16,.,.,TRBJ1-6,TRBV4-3,TGCGCCAGCAGCCAAGATGGGGTAGGGGCGGGTTCACCCCTCCACTTT,CASSQDGVGAGSPLHF
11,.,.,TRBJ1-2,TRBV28,TGTGCCACGGTTCGGACCTATGGCTACACCTTC,CATVRTYGYTF
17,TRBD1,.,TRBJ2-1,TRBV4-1,TGCGCCAGCAGCCAAACAGGGGGCCCTAGCTCCTACAATGAGCAGTTCTTC,CASSQTGGPSSYNEQFF
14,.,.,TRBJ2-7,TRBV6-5,TGTGCCAGCAGTTACGCGCGTAACTCCTACGAGCAGTACTTC,CASSYARNSYEQYF
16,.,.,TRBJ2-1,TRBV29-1,TGCAGCGTTGAAGTTACACAGGGCCGGAGGGACAATGAGCAGTTCTTC,CSVEVTQGRRDNEQFF
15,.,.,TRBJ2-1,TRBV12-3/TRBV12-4,TGTGCCAGCAGTGAAGACAGGCTGGATAACAATGAGCAGTTCTTC,CASSEDRLDNNEQFF
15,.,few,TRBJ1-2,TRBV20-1,TGCAGTGCTAGAGATATGGAGAGGGCGGGGGATGGCTACACCTTC,CSARDMERAGDGYTF
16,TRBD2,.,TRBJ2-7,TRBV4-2,TGTGCCAGCAGCCGAGCCATAGCGGGGATCAACTACGAGCAGTACTTC,CASSRAIAGINYEQYF
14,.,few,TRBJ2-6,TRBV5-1,TGTGCCAGCAGCTTAGACACTGGGGCCAACGTCCTGACTTTC,CASSLDTGANVLTF
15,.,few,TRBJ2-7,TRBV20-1,TGCAGTGCTAGTTCGGGCAGGCCGGGGGCCTACGAGCAGTACTTC,CSASSGRPGAYEQYF
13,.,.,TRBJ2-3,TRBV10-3,TGTGCCATCGGTAACAGAGGTACAGATACGCAGTATTTT,CAIGNRGTDTQYF